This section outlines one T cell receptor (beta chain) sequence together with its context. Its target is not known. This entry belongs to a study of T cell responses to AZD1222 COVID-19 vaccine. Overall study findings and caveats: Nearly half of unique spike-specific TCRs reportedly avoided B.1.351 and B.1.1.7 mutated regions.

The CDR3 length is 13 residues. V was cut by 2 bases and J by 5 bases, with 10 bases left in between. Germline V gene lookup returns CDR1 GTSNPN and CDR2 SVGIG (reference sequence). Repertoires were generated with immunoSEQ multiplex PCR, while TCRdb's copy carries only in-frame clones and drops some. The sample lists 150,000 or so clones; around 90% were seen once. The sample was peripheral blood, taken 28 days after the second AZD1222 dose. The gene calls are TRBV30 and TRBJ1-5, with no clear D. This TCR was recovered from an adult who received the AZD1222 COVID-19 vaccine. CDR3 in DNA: TGTGCCTGGAGTCCGGCCCGGGATCAGCCCCAGCATTTT. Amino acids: CAWSPARDQPQHF.